What follows are 20 T cell receptor beta chains derived from one specimen sequenced in a study of regulatory T cells in long-lasting Graves disease. Libraries of TCR beta came from iRepertoire HTBI primers plus Arm-PCR of CDR3 regions. Each CDR3 protein is one row after TCRdb ran MiXCR on the multiplex PCR reads. The sample includes approximately 560,000 distinct CDR3 sequences, roughly 16% of them seen just once. Time point of the sample: newly diagnosed GD, antithyroid drugs for less than 3 months. Scientists built the TCR library using RNA that was extracted from PBMCs. This sample was also put to use in a study of T cells in Graves' hyperthyroidism and ophthalmopathy.

This sample comprised peripheral blood mononuclear cells (PBMCs), obtained at new diagnosis, from a patient treated with antithyroid drugs. These TCRs come from a man in his late teens or twenties with Graves disease.

This clonotype was observed a few times. This chain connects TRBV20-1 to TRBJ1-2; 10 nucleotides agree with TRBD1. J was trimmed by 8 bases and V by 1 base; bases with no gene match: 19. The germline gives CDR1 DFQATT, CDR2 SNEGSKA (reference sequence). The CDR3 is 18 amino acids. DNA for the CDR3: TGCAGTGCTAGAGCTGCGGGCGGGACAGGGGATTTCGAGAAAGGCTACACCTTC. It encodes CSARAAGGTGDFEKGYTF.

This clonotype was counted between two and nine times. The chain couples TRBV20-1 to TRBJ2-1; D gene ambiguous. Trimming left V 3 bases short and J 7 bases short, with 19 bases between. This CDR3 comprises 15 residues. From germline, CDR1 is DFQATT and CDR2 SNEGSKA (reference sequence). CDR3 sequence reads: CSARLLRDSGNEQFF. CDR3 DNA sequence: TGCAGTGCTAGGCTTCTCCGTGATAGTGGTAATGAGCAGTTCTTC.

This clonotype was found a few times. The rearrangement uses TRBV9 and TRBJ1-3, with unresolved D. The CDR3 is 14 residues long. Germline assignment: CDR1 SGDLS and CDR2 YYNGEE. Trimming pared 1 base from V and 1 base from J, leaving 6 bases between. CDR3 bases: TGTGCCAGCAGCGTAAGCCGTTCTGGAAACACCATATATTTT. Encoded protein: CASSVSRSGNTIYF. The complete variable domain, with remaining parts taken from reference TRBV9 and TRBJ1-3, reads DSGVTQTPKHLITATGQRVTLRCSPRSGDLSVYWYQQSLDQGLQFLIQYYNGEERAKGNILERFSAQQFPDLHSELNLSSLELGDSALYFCASSVSRSGNTIYFGEGSWLTVV.

The sample holds many counts of this clonotype. The chain uses TRBV27 and TRBJ1-2; D perhaps matches TRBD1 (6 bases). Trimming removed 4 bases from V and 5 bases from J, with 17 bases in between. Germline lookup yields CDR1 MNHEY and CDR2 SMNVEV (reference sequence). The CDR3 length is 15 residues. The CDR3 sequence is CASSSYTGTAYGYTF. In DNA form, the CDR3 reads TGTGCCAGCAGTTCCTACACAGGGACGGCTTATGGCTACACCTTC.

The sample holds one count of this clonotype. The rearrangement joins TRBV19 to TRBJ2-4; D is unresolved. This CDR3 spans 16 amino acids. Germline CDR1 and CDR2: LNHDA and SQIVND (reference sequence). V was shortened by 6 bases and J by 4 bases, with 19 bases between the two germline ends. CDR3 bases: TGTGCCAGTAGGCCGTGGCAGCCTTATTTAAAAAACATTCAGTACTTC. Protein: CASRPWQPYLKNIQYF.

This clonotype was observed many times. CDR3 region: CASSPRMGAVYEQYF. The CDR3 DNA sequence: TGTGCCAGCAGCCCCCGTATGGGGGCGGTCTACGAGCAGTACTTC. V usage is TRBV9 and J usage is TRBJ2-7; possible D gene TRBD1, 6 bases. CDR1 SGDLS and CDR2 YYNGEE come from the germline V gene. The CDR3 is 15 residues long. V was clipped by 4 bases and J by 3 bases, with 17 bases between them. The full variable domain, in which reference TRBV9 and TRBJ2-7 provide the parts outside the CDR3, is DSGVTQTPKHLITATGQRVTLRCSPRSGDLSVYWYQQSLDQGLQFLIQYYNGEERAKGNILERFSAQQFPDLHSELNLSSLELGDSALYFCASSPRMGAVYEQYFGPGTRLTVT.

The V gene is TRBV6-4, the J gene TRBJ2-3; no definite D call. The CDR3 covers 16 residues. Between the trimmed V and J ends, which lost 5 bases and 2 bases, there was a span of 17 bases. Germline V lookup: CDR1 MRHNA, CDR2 SNTAGT. The CDR3 sequence: CASSNFGRENTDTQYF. In DNA, the CDR3 is TGTGCCAGCAGTAACTTCGGGCGAGAAAACACAGATACGCAGTATTTT.

This clonotype was observed at least ten times. CDR3 region: CASSEAPGLYTDTQYF. The CDR3 DNA follows: TGTGCCAGCAGTGAGGCCCCGGGACTCTACACAGATACGCAGTATTTT. This chain uses TRBV2 with TRBJ2-3, with D perhaps TRBD2 (6 bases). V gave up 3 bases and J gave up 2 bases, with 15 bases separating them. Germline loops: CDR1 SNHLY, CDR2 FYNNEI. The CDR3 totals 16 residues.

This clonotype was seen a few times. Being one base from a much bigger clone, this may be a read error. V is TRBV27 and J is TRBJ2-3; D may be TRBD2 (5 bases). The germline gives CDR1 MNHEY, CDR2 SMNVEV (reference sequence). The ends were cut back, 7 bases at V and 3 bases at J, with 11 bases in the middle. The CDR3 contains 13 residues. The CDR3 DNA reads TGTGCCAGCACCGAACTAGGTACAGATACGCAGTATTTT. This sequence encodes CASTELGTDTQYF.

Comments on this clonotype: With a much larger clone just one base away, this may be a read error. This rearrangement joins TRBV29-1 to TRBJ2-1, with a tentative D call TRBD1 (5 bases). V lost 5 bases and J 6 bases, leaving 14 bases between the germline ends. The length of the CDR3 is 13 residues. Per germline, CDR1 SQVTM and CDR2 ANQGSEA. The CDR3 region has the DNA TGCAGCGTTCTCCCCGACAGTAGCAATGAGCAGTTCTTC. This translates into CSVLPDSSNEQFF.

Many counts were recorded for this clonotype. The chain employs TRBV12-3 or TRBV12-4 and TRBJ2-1, with D unclear. V lost 6 bases and J 4 bases, leaving 19 bases between the germline ends. The CDR3 is 16 residues long. The CDR3 region is CASSQRRNFLYNEQFF. The CDR3 bases are TGTGCCAGCAGCCAACGTAGGAACTTCCTATACAATGAGCAGTTCTTC.

This clonotype has only a few counts. The J gene is TRBJ2-3, the V gene TRBV5-6; weak D call: TRBD2 (5 bases). CDR1 is SGHDT, CDR2 YYEEEE, per germline. The CDR3 has 14 amino acids. Trimming took off 7 bases at V and 4 bases at J, with 16 bases between the two ends. CDR3 in DNA: TGTGCCAGCCTTGTGGACTTAAATTCAGATACGCAGTATTTT. Translating gives CASLVDLNSDTQYF.

This clonotype occurred many times. CDR3 residues: CASSPQAGRGLGANVLTF. The DNA of the CDR3 is TGTGCCAGCAGCCCTCAAGCGGGCAGGGGGCTCGGGGCCAACGTCCTGACTTTC. The chain links TRBV4-2 to TRBJ2-6; 8 nucleotides line up with TRBD1. The junction had 12 bases not matched to a gene; V was cut back by 4 bases and J by 4 bases. This CDR3 contains 18 residues. CDR1 and CDR2 from the germline V gene are LGHNA and YNFKEQ.

In this sample, this clonotype turned up a few times. This chain joins TRBV5-1 and TRBJ2-7, with D possibly being TRBD2 (6 bases). The CDR3 extends over 14 amino acids. The V gene's germline CDR1 is SGHRS and CDR2 YFSETQ. Trimming took off 5 bases at V and 7 bases at J, with 19 bases between the two ends. The CDR3 loop is CASRPRSLAGEQYF. CDR3 sequence (DNA): TGCGCCAGCAGACCTCGGTCCCTCGCGGGGGAGCAGTACTTC. The variable domain in full, with the rest retrieved from reference TRBV5-1 and TRBJ2-7, is KAGVTQTPRYLIKTRGQQVTLSCSPISGHRSVSWYQQTPGQGLQFLFEYFSETQRNKGNFPGRFSGRQFSNSRSEMNVSTLELGDSALYLCASRPRSLAGEQYFGPGTRLTVT.

V usage is TRBV19 and J usage is TRBJ2-2; unclear D gene. V was pared by 1 base and J by 4 bases, with 10 bases between. Looked up from germline, CDR1 is LNHDA and CDR2 is SQIVND (reference sequence). The length of the CDR3 is 15 residues. CDR3 sequence (DNA): TGTGCCAGTAGTATAGTGGGTAGCAGCACCGGGGAGCTGTTTTTT. It specifies CASSIVGSSTGELFF. Combining the CDR3 with reference TRBV19 and TRBJ2-2 gives the whole variable domain DGGITQSPKYLFRKEGQNVTLSCEQNLNHDAMYWYRQDPGQGLRLIYYSQIVNDFQKGDIAEGYSVSREKKESFPLTVTSAQKNPTAFYLCASSIVGSSTGELFFGEGSRLTVL.

This clonotype was counted at least ten times. The V gene is TRBV11-2, the J gene TRBJ2-1; maybe TRBD2 (6 bases). Trimming removed 5 bases at V and 0 bases at J, with 17 bases between. The CDR3 is made up of 17 amino acids. Germline lookup yields CDR1 SGHAT and CDR2 FQNNGV. CDR3 protein: CASSTEPAGHSYNEQFF. CDR3 DNA sequence: TGTGCCAGCAGCACAGAGCCAGCGGGTCACTCCTACAATGAGCAGTTCTTC.

In its sample, this clonotype was seen a few times. The chain joins TRBV27 to TRBJ2-7, with 8 bases lining up with TRBD1. Losses at the gene ends were 2 bases for V and 9 bases for J; bases not matched to a gene: 15. The CDR3 has 16 amino acids. CDR1 and CDR2 from the germline V gene are MNHEY and SMNVEV (reference sequence). The CDR3 protein is CASSLNEGGRGRAQYF. The CDR3 DNA sequence: TGTGCCAGCAGTTTAAATGAGGGGGGCAGGGGGCGCGCGCAGTACTTC.

As for this clonotype: This may stem from a read error, because a much larger clone lies one nucleotide away. This chain uses TRBV27 with TRBJ2-1; maybe TRBD2 (6 bases). Trimming pared 8 bases from V and 1 base from J, leaving 24 bases between. The CDR3 consists of 18 residues. Germline CDR1 and CDR2: MNHEY and SMNVEV (reference sequence). As DNA, the CDR3 is TGTGCCAGCTCCTTCTCGCTAGTGGGAGGCTCTTCCTACAATGAGCAGTTCTTC. Protein product: CASSFSLVGGSSYNEQFF.

This chain uses TRBV5-1 with TRBJ2-7; tentative D call: TRBD1 (5 bases). Looked up from germline, CDR1 is SGHRS and CDR2 is YFSETQ. This CDR3 is 15 amino acids long. V gave up 2 bases and J gave up 7 bases, with 19 bases separating them. CDR3: CASSFELTDPREQYF. The CDR3 DNA reads TGCGCCAGCAGCTTTGAACTGACAGACCCTCGGGAGCAGTACTTC.

This chain joins TRBV6-1 and TRBJ1-5, with D perhaps matching TRBD1 (5 bases). V was trimmed by 8 bases and J by 2 bases, leaving 19 bases between them. The CDR3 is 16 residues long. Looked up from germline, CDR1 is MNHNS and CDR2 is SASEGT. CDR3 protein: CASLNRRGDRNQPQHF. For the CDR3, the DNA is TGTGCCAGCCTCAACAGGCGGGGGGACCGCAATCAGCCCCAGCATTTT.